The 14 T cell receptor beta chains below were found in one sample sequenced in a study of blood T cell repertoires in COVID-19. Generated by immunoSEQ multiplex PCR, the TCRdb table keeps only in-frame clones and is missing some. The sample lists about 190,000 clones; 90% were seen once. The specimen sequenced was peripheral blood. Receptor source: a man aged 45-65 years with acute or convalescent COVID-19.

The chain links TRBV7-8 to TRBJ1-4, with a weak D call TRBD1 (6 bases). This CDR3 has 18 residues. Germline V gives CDR1 SGHVS, CDR2 FQNEAQ. Trimming took 0 bases from V and 3 from J, leaving 17 bases between them. The CDR3, as DNA: TGTGCCAGCAGCTTAGCTTTCGCCCGGACAGCCTCTAATGAAAAACTGTTTTTT. Protein sequence: CASSLAFARTASNEKLFF.

The chain joins TRBV27 to TRBJ2-7, with TRBD1 matching 9 bases. The CDR3 runs 15 residues. The germline V gene has CDR1 MNHEY and CDR2 SMNVEV (reference sequence). V lost 8 bases, J lost 3 bases, and 11 bases stayed unmatched. The CDR3 nucleotides read TGTGCCAGCCCGAGGCCCGGGACAGGGCTCTACGAGCAGTACGTC. The encoded protein is CASPRPGTGLYEQYV.

This clone was seen just once. This chain joins TRBV25-1 and TRBJ2-1; D unresolved. This CDR3 comprises 18 residues. The germline gives CDR1 MGHDK, CDR2 SYGVNS. The ends were cut back, 2 bases at V and 2 bases at J, with 19 bases in the middle. The CDR3 sequence is CASSEPTRGGRTYNEQFF. CDR3 DNA sequence: TGTGCCAGCAGTGAACCAACTCGTGGCGGTAGGACCTACAATGAGCAGTTCTTC. Variable domain in full (rest from reference TRBV25-1 and TRBJ2-1): EADIYQTPRYLVIGTGKKITLECSQTMGHDKMYWYQQDPGMELHLIHYSYGVNSTEKGDLSSESTVSRIRTEHFPLTLESARPSHTSQYLCASSEPTRGGRTYNEQFFGPGTRLTVL.

A remark on this clone: A junction boundary mismatches the germline segment, possibly from a read error. The V and J genes are TRBV7-7 and TRBJ1-5, with a weak D call TRBD1 (5 bases). The germline gives CDR1 SSHAT, CDR2 FNYEAQ (reference sequence). This CDR3 is built from 15 residues. Here the CDR3 DNA reads TGTGCTAGCAGCTTAATAAGCAGGGCCCTTTCGCCCCAGCATTTT. Translation gives CASSLISRALSPQHF. Supplemented by reference TRBV7-7 and TRBJ1-5, the full variable domain reads GAGVSQSPRYKVTKRGQDVTLRCDPISSHATLYWYQQALGQGPEFLTYFNYEAQPDKSGLPSDRFSAERPEGSISTLTIQRTEQRDSAMYRCASSLISRALSPQHFGDGTRLSIL.

A remark on this clone: This sample includes further DNA sequences coding for the same CDR3. The rearrangement links TRBV6-2 or TRBV6-3 to TRBJ1-5, with D perhaps TRBD1 (5 bases). The CDR3 runs 14 residues. Trimming stripped 5 bases from V and 1 base from J, with 9 bases between. Germline CDR1 is MNHEY and CDR2 is SVGEGT. The CDR3, as DNA: TGTGCCAGCAGTCGGGCAGGGAGCAATCAGCCCCAGCATTTT. This sequence encodes CASSRAGSNQPQHF.

V gene TRBV5-5 combines with J gene TRBJ1-6, with D perhaps TRBD1 (5 bases). Germline CDR1 is SGHKS and CDR2 is YYEKEE (reference sequence). The germline V and J ends were trimmed by 5 bases and 5 bases, with 11 bases remaining between them. This CDR3 is built from 14 residues. CDR3: CASRSGHNNSPLHF. The DNA of the CDR3 is TGTGCCAGCAGGTCTGGACATAATAATTCACCCCTCCACTTT.

The chain recombines TRBV18 with TRBJ2-1; 9 bases are shared with TRBD2. The ends lost 2 bases at V and 7 bases at J; junction bases unmatched: 9. This CDR3 spans 16 amino acids. Germline assignment: CDR1 KGHSH and CDR2 LQKENI. The CDR3 region is CASSPNQREAGNEQFF. The CDR3 DNA reads TGTGCCAGCTCACCAAACCAGCGGGAGGCCGGGAATGAGCAGTTCTTC.

The V gene is TRBV28, the J gene TRBJ2-3; 8 bases are a match to TRBD1. CDR1 is MDHEN and CDR2 is SYDVKM in the germline V gene. The CDR3 covers 14 residues. The junction had 4 bases not matched to a gene; V was cut back by 5 bases and J by 3 bases. The CDR3 sequence: CASSKTGETDTQYF. The CDR3 DNA is TGTGCCAGCAGTAAGACAGGGGAAACAGATACGCAGTATTTT.

The gene calls are TRBV9 and TRBJ1-2, with 12 bases aligning to TRBD1. This CDR3 spans 15 amino acids. V shed 4 bases and J 4 bases; nucleotides not matched to a gene: 5. Germline V gives CDR1 SGDLS, CDR2 YYNGEE. The CDR3 sequence is CASSPGTGGGYGYTF. CDR3 nucleotide sequence: TGTGCCAGCAGCCCAGGGACAGGGGGCGGCTATGGCTACACCTTC.

The J gene is TRBJ1-2, the V gene TRBV9; D remains ambiguous. V was clipped by 0 bases and J by 6 bases, with 6 bases between them. CDR1 SGDLS and CDR2 YYNGEE come from the germline V gene. The CDR3 has 12 amino acids. The CDR3 DNA reads as TGTGCCAGCAGCGTAGGCCGGGATGGCTACACCTTC. This translates into CASSVGRDGYTF.

V usage is TRBV27 and J usage is TRBJ2-7, with TRBD1 matching 8 bases. The V segment lost 2 bases and the J segment 12 bases; nucleotides outside the gene matches: 9. The germline V gene has CDR1 MNHEY and CDR2 SMNVEV (reference sequence). The length of the CDR3 is 13 residues. The CDR3 DNA follows: TGTGCCAGCAGTTTACTAGGGACAGGAGTAATGTACTTC. It translates to CASSLLGTGVMYF.

The chain uses TRBV11-2 and TRBJ2-3, with D hard to call. This CDR3 is 15 amino acids long. Trimming removed 4 bases from V and 0 bases from J, with 11 bases in between. Germline V gives CDR1 SGHAT, CDR2 FQNNGV. The CDR3 sequence: CASSSSGSSTDTQYF. As DNA, the CDR3 is TGTGCCAGCAGCTCATCAGGATCTAGCACAGATACGCAGTATTTT.

The V and J genes are TRBV27 and TRBJ1-5; 9 bases agree with TRBD1. The CDR3 has 15 residues. The V gene's germline CDR1 is MNHEY and CDR2 SMNVEV (reference sequence). The V gene end was trimmed by 5 bases and the J gene end by 4 bases; junction bases not matched to a gene: 6. CDR3 sequence (DNA): TGTGCCAGCAGTCCACAGGGGGCATTGAATCAGCCCCAGCATTTT. It translates to CASSPQGALNQPQHF.

The chain combines TRBV30 with TRBJ2-2; the D is unclear. V shed 2 bases and J shed 7 bases, with 11 bases lying between them. The CDR3 has 13 residues. CDR1 and CDR2 (germline): GTSNPN, SVGIG (reference sequence). CDR3 residues: CAWSTQSLGELFF. CDR3 DNA sequence: TGTGCCTGGAGTACCCAGTCTCTCGGGGAGCTGTTTTTT. Combining the CDR3 with reference TRBV30 and TRBJ2-2 gives the whole variable domain SQTIHQWPATLVQPVGSPLSLECTVEGTSNPNLYWYRQAAGRGLQLLFYSVGIGQISSEVPQNLSASRPQDRQFILSSKKLLLSDSGFYLCAWSTQSLGELFFGEGSRLTVL.